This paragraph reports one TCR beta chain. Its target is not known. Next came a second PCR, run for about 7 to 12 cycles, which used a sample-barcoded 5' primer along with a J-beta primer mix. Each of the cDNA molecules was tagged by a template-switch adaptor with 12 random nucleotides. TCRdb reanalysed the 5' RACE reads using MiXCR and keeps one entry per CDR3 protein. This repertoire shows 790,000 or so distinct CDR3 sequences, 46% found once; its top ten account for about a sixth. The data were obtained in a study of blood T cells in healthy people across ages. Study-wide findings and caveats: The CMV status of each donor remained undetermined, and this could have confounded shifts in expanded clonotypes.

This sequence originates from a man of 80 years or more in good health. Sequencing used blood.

CDR3 sequence: CASSVTSGRRTGELFF. The DNA for the CDR3 is TGCGCCAGCAGCGTAACTAGCGGGAGACGGACCGGGGAGCTGTTTTTT. The rearrangement joins TRBV5-1 to TRBJ2-2; 11 bases line up with TRBD2. The CDR3 length is 16 residues. V lost 4 bases, J lost 5 bases, and 7 bases stayed unmatched. Germline V gene sequence: CDR1 SGHRS, CDR2 YFSETQ.